This T cell receptor beta chain was identified during a study of neoadjuvant anti-PD-1 for oral cavity cancer. Six replicates per PBMC sample, mostly from roughly 0.45 ug of genomic DNA. Method: immunoSEQ multiplex PCR; TCRdb's copy keeps in-frame clones and lacks some. This sample carries around 15,000 clones, about 72% of them seen once, and the ten largest clones take just over 2.5%. General observations from the study: Higher pretreatment Treg/Th17 ratios tracked higher pretreatment blood clonality.

Comments on this clone: Its specificity is not known.

Deletions cut 9 bases from V and 2 bases from J, with 13 bases between. CDR1 is MNHNY, CDR2 SVGAGI, per germline (reference sequence). The CDR3 is 13 residues long. This receptor was identified in a person between 40 and 79 years old with oral cavity squamous cell carcinoma. The material sequenced was PBMCs, taken before nivolumab (anti-PD-1) treatment. The V and J genes are TRBV6-6 and TRBJ1-2; D remains unclear. The DNA for the CDR3 is TGTGCCAGTCGGCAGGATGGCAACTATGGCTACACCTTC. Its protein is CASRQDGNYGYTF.